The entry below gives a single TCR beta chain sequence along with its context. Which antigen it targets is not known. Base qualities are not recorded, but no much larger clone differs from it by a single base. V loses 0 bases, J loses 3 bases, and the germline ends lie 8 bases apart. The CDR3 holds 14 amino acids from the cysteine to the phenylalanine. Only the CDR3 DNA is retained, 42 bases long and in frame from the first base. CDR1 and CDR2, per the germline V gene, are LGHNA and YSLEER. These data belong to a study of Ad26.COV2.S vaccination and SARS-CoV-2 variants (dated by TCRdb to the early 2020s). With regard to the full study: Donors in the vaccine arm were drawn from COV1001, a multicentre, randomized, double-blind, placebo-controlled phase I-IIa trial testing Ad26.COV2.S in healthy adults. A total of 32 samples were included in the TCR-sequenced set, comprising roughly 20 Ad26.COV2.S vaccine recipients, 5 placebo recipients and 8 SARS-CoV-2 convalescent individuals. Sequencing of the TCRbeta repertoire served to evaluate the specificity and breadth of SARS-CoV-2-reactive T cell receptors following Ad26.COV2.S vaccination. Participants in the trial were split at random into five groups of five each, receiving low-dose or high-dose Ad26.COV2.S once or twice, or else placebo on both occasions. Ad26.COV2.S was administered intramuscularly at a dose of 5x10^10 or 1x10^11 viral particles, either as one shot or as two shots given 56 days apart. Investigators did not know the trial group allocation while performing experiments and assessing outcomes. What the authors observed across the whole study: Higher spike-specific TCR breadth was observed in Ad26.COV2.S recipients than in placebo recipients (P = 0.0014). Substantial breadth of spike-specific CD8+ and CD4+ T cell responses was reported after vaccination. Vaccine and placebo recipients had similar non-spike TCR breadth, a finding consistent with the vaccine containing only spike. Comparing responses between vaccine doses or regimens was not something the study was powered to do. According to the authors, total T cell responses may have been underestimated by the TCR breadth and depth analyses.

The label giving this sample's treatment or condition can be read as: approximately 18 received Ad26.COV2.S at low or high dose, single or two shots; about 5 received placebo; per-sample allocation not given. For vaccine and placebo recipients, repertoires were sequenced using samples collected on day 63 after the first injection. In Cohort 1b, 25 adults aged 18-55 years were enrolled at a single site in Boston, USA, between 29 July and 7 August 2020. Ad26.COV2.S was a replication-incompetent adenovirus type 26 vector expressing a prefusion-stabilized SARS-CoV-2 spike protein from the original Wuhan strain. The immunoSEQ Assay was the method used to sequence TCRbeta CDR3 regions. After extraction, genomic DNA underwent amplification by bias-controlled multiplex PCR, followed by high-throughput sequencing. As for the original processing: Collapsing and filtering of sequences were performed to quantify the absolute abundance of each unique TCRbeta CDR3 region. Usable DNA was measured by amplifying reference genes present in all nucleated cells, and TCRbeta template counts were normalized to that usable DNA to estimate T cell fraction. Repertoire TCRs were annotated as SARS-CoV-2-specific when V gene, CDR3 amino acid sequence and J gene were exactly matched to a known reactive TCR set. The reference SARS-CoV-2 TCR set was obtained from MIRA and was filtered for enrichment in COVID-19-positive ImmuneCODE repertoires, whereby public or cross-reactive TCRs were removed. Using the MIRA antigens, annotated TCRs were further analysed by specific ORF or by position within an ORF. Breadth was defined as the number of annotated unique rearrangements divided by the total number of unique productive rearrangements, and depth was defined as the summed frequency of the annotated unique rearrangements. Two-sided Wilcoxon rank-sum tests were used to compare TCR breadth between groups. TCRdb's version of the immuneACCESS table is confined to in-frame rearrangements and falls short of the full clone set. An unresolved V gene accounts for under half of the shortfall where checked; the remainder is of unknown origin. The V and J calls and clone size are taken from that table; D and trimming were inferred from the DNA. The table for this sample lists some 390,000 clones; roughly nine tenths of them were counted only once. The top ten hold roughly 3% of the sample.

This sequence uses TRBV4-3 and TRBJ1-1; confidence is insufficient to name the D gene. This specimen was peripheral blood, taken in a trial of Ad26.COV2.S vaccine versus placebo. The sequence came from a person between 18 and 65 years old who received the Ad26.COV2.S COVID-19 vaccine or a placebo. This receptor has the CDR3 CASSQDYADTEAFF. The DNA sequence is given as TGCGCCAGCAGCCAAGATTATGCGGACACTGAAGCTTTCTTT.